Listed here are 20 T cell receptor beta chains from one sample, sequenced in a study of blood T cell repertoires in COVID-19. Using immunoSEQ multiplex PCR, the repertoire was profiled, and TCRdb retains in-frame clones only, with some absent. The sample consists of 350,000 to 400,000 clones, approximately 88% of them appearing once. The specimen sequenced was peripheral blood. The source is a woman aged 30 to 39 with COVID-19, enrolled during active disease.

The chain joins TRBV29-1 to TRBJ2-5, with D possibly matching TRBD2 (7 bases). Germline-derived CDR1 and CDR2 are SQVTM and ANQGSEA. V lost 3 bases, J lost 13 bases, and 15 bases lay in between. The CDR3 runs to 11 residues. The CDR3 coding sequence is TGCAGCGTTGATCGGGGGGCCAGGGCGTACTTC. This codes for CSVDRGARAYF.

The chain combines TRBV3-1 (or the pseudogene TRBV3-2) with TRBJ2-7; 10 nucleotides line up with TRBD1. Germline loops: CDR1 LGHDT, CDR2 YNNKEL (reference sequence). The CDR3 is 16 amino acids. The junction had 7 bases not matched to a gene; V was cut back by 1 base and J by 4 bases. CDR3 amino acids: CASSQGGGTGVYEQYF. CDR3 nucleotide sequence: TGTGCCAGCAGCCAAGGAGGCGGGACAGGGGTTTACGAGCAGTACTTC.

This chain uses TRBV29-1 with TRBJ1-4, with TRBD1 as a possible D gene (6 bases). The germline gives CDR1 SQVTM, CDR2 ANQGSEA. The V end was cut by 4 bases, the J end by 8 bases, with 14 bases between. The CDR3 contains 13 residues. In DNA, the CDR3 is TGCAGCGTTGTTAGTCCAGGGGCAGAAAAACTGTTTTTT. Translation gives CSVVSPGAEKLFF.

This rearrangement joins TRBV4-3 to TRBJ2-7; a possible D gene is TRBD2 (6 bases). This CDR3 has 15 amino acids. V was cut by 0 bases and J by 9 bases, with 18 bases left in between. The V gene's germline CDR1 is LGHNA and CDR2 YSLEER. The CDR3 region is CASSQDRSGGLGQYF. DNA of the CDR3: TGCGCCAGCAGCCAAGATCGATCCGGGGGTCTAGGGCAGTACTTC.

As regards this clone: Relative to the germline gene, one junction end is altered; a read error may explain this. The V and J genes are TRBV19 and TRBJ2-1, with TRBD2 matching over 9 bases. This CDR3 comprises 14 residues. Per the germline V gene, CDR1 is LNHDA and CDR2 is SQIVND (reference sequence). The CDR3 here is CASSIAGDYNEQFF. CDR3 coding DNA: TGTGCCAGTAGCATAGCGGGGGACTACAATGAGCAGTTCTTC. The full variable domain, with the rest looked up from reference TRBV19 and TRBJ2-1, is DGGITQSPKYLFRKEGQNVTLSCEQNLNHDAMYWYRQDPGQGLRLIYYSQIVNDFQKGDIAEGYSVSREKKESFPLTVTSAQKNPTAFYLCASSIAGDYNEQFFGPGTRLTVL.

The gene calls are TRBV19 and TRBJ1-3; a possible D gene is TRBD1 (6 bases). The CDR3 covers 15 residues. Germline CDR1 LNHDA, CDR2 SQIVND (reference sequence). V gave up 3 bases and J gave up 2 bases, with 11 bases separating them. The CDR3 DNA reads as TGTGCCAGTAGTATCCGACAGGCTACTGGAAACACCATATATTTT. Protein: CASSIRQATGNTIYF.

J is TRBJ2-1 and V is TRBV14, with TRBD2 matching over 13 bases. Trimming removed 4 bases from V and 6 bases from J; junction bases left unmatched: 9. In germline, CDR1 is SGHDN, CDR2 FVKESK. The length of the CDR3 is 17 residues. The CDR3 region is CASSRSRTSGGVNEQFF. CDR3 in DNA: TGTGCCAGCAGCCGATCCCGCACTAGCGGGGGGGTCAATGAGCAGTTCTTC. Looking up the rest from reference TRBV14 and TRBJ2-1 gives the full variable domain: EAGVTQFPSHSVIEKGQTVTLRCDPISGHDNLYWYRRVMGKEIKFLLHFVKESKQDESGMPNNRFLAERTGGTYSTLKVQPAELEDSGVYFCASSRSRTSGGVNEQFFGPGTRLTVL.

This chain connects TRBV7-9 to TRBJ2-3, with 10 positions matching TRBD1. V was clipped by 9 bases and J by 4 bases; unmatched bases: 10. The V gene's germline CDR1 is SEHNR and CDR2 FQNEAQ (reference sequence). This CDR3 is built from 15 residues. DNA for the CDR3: TGTGCCAGTTGGGCTGGACAGGGGGTCGCAGATACGCAGTATTTT. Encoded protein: CASWAGQGVADTQYF.

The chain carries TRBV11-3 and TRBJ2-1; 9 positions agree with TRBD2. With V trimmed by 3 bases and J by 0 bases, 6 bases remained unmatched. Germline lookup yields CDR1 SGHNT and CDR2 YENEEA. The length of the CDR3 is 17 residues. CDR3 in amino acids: CASSFGGLASSYNEQFF. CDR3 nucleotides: TGTGCCAGCAGCTTCGGGGGACTAGCAAGCTCCTACAATGAGCAGTTCTTC. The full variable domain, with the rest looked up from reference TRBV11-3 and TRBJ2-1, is EAGVVQSPRYKIIEKKQPVAFWCNPISGHNTLYWYLQNLGQGPELLIRYENEEAVDDSQLPKDRFSAERLKGVDSTLKIQPAELGDSAVYLCASSFGGLASSYNEQFFGPGTRLTVL.

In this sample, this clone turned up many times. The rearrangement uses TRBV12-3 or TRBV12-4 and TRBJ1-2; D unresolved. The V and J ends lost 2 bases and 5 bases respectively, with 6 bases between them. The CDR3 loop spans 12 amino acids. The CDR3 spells CASSLLAYGYTF. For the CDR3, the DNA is TGTGCCAGCAGTTTATTGGCTTATGGCTACACCTTC.

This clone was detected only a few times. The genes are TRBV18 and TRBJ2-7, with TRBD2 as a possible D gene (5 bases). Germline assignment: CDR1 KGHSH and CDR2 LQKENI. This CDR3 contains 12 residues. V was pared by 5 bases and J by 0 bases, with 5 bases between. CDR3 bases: TGTGCCAGCTCAGGGAGCTCCTACGAGCAGTACTTC. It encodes CASSGSSYEQYF.

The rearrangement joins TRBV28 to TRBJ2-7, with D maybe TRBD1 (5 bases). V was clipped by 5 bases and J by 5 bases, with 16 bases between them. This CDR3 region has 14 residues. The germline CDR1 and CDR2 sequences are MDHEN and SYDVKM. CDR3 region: CASSAPGMSDEQYV. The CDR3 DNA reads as TGTGCCAGCAGTGCACCAGGGATGAGCGACGAGCAGTACGTC.

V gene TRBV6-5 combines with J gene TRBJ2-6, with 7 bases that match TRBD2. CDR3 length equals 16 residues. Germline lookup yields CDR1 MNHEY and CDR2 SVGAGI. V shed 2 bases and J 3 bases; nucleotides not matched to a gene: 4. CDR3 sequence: CASSYEPGGGANVLTF. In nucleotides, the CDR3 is TGTGCCAGCAGTTACGAACCGGGGGGTGGGGCCAACGTCCTGACTTTC.

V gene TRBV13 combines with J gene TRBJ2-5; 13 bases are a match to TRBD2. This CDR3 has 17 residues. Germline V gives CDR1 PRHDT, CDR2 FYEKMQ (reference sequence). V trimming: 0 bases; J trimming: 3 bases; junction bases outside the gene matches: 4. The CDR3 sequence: CASSLGTSGRSEETQYF. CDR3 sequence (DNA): TGTGCCAGCAGCTTAGGGACTAGCGGGAGGTCCGAAGAGACCCAGTACTTC.

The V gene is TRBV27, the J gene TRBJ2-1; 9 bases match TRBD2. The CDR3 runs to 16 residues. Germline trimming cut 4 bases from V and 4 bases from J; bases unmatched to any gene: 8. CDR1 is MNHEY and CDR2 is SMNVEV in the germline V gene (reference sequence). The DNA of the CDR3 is TGTGCCAGCAGTTGGGTGGCTAGCGGGGCTTACAATGAGCAGTTCTTC. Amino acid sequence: CASSWVASGAYNEQFF.

As DNA, the CDR3 is TGCGCCAGCAGCCCGCGGACTAGCGGGAGGGGGAACACCGGGGAGCTGTTTTTT. It encodes CASSPRTSGRGNTGELFF. The chain uses TRBV4-1 and TRBJ2-2, with 15 bases that match TRBD2. Unmatched junction bases numbered 4, after V lost 4 bases and J lost 1 base. Germline V gives CDR1 MGHRA, CDR2 YSYEKL. The CDR3 contains 18 residues.

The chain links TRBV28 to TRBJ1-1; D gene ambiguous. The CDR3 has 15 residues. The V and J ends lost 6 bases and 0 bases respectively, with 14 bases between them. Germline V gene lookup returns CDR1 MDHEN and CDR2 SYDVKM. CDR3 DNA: TGTGCCAGCAGCCCAGTGGCCCAAATGAACACTGAAGCTTTCTTT. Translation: CASSPVAQMNTEAFF.

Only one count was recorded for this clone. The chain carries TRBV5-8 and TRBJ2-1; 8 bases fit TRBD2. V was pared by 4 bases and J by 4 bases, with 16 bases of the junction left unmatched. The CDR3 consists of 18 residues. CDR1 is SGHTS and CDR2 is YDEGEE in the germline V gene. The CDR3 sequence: CASSLQLRSRGDYNEQFF. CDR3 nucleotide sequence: TGTGCCAGCAGCCTCCAACTAAGATCGCGGGGGGATTACAATGAGCAGTTCTTC.

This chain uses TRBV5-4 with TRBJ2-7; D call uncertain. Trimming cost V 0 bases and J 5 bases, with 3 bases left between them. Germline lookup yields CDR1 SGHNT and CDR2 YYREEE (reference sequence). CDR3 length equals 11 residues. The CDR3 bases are TGTGCCAGCAGCTTGGCAGACGAGCAGTACTTC. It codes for CASSLADEQYF.

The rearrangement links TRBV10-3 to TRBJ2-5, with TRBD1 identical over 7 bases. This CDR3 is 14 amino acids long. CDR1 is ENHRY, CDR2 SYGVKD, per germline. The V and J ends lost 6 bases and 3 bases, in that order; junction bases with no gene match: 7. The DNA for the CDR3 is TGTGCCATCAGCTCGACAGGGTCTGAAGAGACCCAGTACTTC. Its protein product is CAISSTGSEETQYF.